This T cell receptor (beta chain) was documented in a study of T cell responses to AZD1222 COVID-19 vaccine. Study as a whole: Whether given at about 4 or about 12 weeks, second doses were pooled.

Germline V gene data show CDR1 as SGHRS and CDR2 as YFSETQ. The length of the CDR3 is 17 residues. Unmatched junction bases numbered 8, after V lost 1 base and J lost 7 bases. This clone has only one observation. Antigen specificity is unknown. This table comes from immunoSEQ multiplex PCR, and its TCRdb copy is limited to in-frame clones, with some not included. The data show 140,000 to 150,000 clones, 92% seen once. Study conclusions and caveats: Targets within unmutated variant regions were reportedly found for nearly half of spike-specific TCRs. Baseline serology detected seropositivity in only a handful of AZD1222 recipients. Donor demographics were predominantly white British with a female majority; clonal diversity may be underestimated.

Sequencing used peripheral blood, obtained on day 0 of AZD1222 vaccination. V usage is TRBV5-1 and J usage is TRBJ2-3, with 14 nucleotides matching TRBD2. This TCR was sampled from an adult in good health. The CDR3 here is CASSLTTSGRALYTQYF. Here the CDR3 DNA reads TGCGCCAGCAGCTTGACGACTAGCGGGAGGGCCTTGTATACGCAGTATTTT.